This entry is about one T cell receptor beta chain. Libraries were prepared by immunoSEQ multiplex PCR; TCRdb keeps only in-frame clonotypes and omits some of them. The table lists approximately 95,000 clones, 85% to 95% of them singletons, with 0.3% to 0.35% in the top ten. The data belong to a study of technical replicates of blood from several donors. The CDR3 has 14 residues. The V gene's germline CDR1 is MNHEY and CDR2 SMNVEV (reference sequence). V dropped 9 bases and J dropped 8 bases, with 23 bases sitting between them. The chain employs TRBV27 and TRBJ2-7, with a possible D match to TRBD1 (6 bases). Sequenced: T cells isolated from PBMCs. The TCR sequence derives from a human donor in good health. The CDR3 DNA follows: TGTGCCAGTTCTCCAGGACAGCGGCTCGGCAAGCAGTACTTC. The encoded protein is CASSPGQRLGKQYF.